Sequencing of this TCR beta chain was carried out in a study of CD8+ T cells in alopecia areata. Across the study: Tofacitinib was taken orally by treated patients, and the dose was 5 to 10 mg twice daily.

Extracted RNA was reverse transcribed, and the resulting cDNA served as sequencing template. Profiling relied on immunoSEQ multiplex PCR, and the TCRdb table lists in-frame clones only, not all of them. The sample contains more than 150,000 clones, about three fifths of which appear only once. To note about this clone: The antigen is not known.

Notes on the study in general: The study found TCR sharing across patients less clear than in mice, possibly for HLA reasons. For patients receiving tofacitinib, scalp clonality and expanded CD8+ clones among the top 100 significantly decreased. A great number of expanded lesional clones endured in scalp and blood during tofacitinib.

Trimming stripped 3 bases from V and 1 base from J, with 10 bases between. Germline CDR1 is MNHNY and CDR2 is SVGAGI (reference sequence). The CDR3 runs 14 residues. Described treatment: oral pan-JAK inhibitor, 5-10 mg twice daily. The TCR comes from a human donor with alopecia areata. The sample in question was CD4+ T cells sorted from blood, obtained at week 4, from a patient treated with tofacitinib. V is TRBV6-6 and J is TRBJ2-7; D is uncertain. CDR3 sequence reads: CASSYGVLSYEQYF. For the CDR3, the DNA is TGTGCCAGCAGTTATGGGGTCCTTTCCTACGAGCAGTACTTC.